The 26 T cell receptor beta chains listed next were all sequenced from one sample in a study of blood T cell repertoires in COVID-19. Only in-frame clones appear in the TCRdb table, and some are missing; sequencing was by immunoSEQ multiplex PCR. Among over 200,000 clones listed, 88% were seen once. Sequencing input: PBMCs or T cells enriched from blood (not recorded which). These receptor sequences come from a middle-aged woman with acute COVID-19.

DNA for the CDR3: TGTGCCAGCAGCCCACAGGGATTCGGGGAGCTGTTTTTT. This gives the protein CASSPQGFGELFF. V usage is TRBV14 and J usage is TRBJ2-2; D perhaps matches TRBD1 (6 bases). V lost 4 bases to trimming and J lost 7 bases, with 10 bases between them. The CDR3 is 13 amino acids. Germline CDR1 reads SGHDN; CDR2 reads FVKESK.

The chain is built from TRBV24-1 and TRBJ2-7; 8 bases line up with TRBD1. This CDR3 region has 12 residues. The V gene end was trimmed by 9 bases and the J gene end by 5 bases; junction bases not matched to a gene: 5. Germline-derived CDR1 and CDR2 are KGHDR and SFDVKD. The CDR3 coding sequence is TGTGCCACCTTCGACAGGGGCCACGAGCAGTACTTC. Encoded protein: CATFDRGHEQYF.

The chain employs TRBV18 and TRBJ2-7; D is unresolved. The CDR3 has 14 residues. Germline V gene lookup returns CDR1 KGHSH and CDR2 LQKENI. Trimming pared 4 bases from V and 3 bases from J, leaving 13 bases between. The CDR3: CASSLNGDYYEQYV. The CDR3 DNA sequence: TGTGCCAGCTCACTCAACGGAGATTACTACGAGCAGTACGTC.

This clone has just one count. The gene calls are TRBV12-5 and TRBJ1-5; TRBD1 is a possible D gene (5 bases). CDR3 length: 17 residues. Trimming pared 1 base from V and 0 bases from J, leaving 13 bases between. Looked up from germline, CDR1 is LGHNT and CDR2 is FRNRAP. CDR3 amino acids: CASGLGFGGNSNQPQHF. DNA of the CDR3: TGTGCTAGTGGTTTGGGGTTTGGGGGGAATAGCAATCAGCCCCAGCATTTT. Full variable domain (rest looked up from reference TRBV12-5 and TRBJ1-5): DARVTQTPRHKVTEMGQEVTMRCQPILGHNTVFWYRQTMMQGLELLAYFRNRAPLDDSGMPKDRFSAEMPDATLATLKIQPSEPRDSAVYFCASGLGFGGNSNQPQHFGDGTRLSIL.

The table lists this clone with a count of one. The gene calls are TRBV10-2 and TRBJ1-5, with D possibly being TRBD1 (5 bases). Trimming took off 0 bases at V and 1 base at J, with 7 bases between the two ends. The CDR3 runs to 15 residues. The germline CDR1 and CDR2 sequences are WSHSY and SAAADI. CDR3 residues: CASSESGGSNQPQHF. For the CDR3, the DNA is TGCGCCAGCAGTGAGTCGGGGGGGAGCAATCAGCCCCAGCATTTT.

The rearrangement joins TRBV3-1 (or the pseudogene TRBV3-2) to TRBJ2-2; possible D gene TRBD2, 6 bases. This CDR3 region has 15 residues. The germline V and J ends were trimmed by 3 bases and 2 bases, with 10 bases remaining between them. Germline assignment: CDR1 LGHDT and CDR2 YNNKEL (reference sequence). The CDR3 loop reads CASSHSGLNTGELFF. CDR3 coding DNA: TGTGCCAGCAGCCATAGCGGACTTAACACCGGGGAGCTGTTTTTT.

The V call is TRBV3-1 (or the pseudogene TRBV3-2), the J call TRBJ2-5; 9 bases agree with TRBD2. V was pared by 1 base and J by 7 bases, with 10 bases of the junction left unmatched. The CDR3 has 16 residues. Germline V gene data show CDR1 as LGHDT and CDR2 as YNNKEL (reference sequence). The CDR3 sequence: CASSQVRLGLALTQYF. Here the CDR3 DNA reads TGTGCCAGCAGCCAAGTACGGCTGGGACTAGCTTTGACCCAGTACTTC.

This clone came up once. The V gene is TRBV24-1, the J gene TRBJ2-1, with D perhaps matching TRBD2 (5 bases). The CDR3 is made up of 17 amino acids. Germline CDR1 and CDR2: KGHDR and SFDVKD. V was shortened by 5 bases and J by 6 bases, with 22 bases between the two germline ends. The CDR3 here is CATSAVPGSSSGNEQFF. The CDR3 DNA is TGTGCCACCAGTGCCGTACCCGGGTCCTCCAGCGGCAATGAGCAGTTCTTC.

This chain joins TRBV6-5 and TRBJ2-2; 7 nucleotides align to TRBD1. After removal of 5 bases from V and 7 bases from J, the junction contained 4 bases not matched to a gene. Germline CDR1 is MNHEY and CDR2 is SVGAGI. The CDR3 runs to 13 residues. The CDR3 DNA reads as TGTGCCAGCAGTCGACAGGGAAGCGGGGAGCTGTTTTTT. It is translated as CASSRQGSGELFF.

The J gene is TRBJ1-6, the V gene TRBV7-8; D is unresolved. The CDR3 is 14 amino acids. Trimming removed 1 base from V and 3 bases from J, with 4 bases in between. The V gene's germline CDR1 is SGHVS and CDR2 FQNEAQ. CDR3 nucleotide sequence: TGTGCCAGCAGCTTAGTATTCTATAATTCACCCCTCCACTTT. Residues: CASSLVFYNSPLHF. The variable domain in full, with the rest retrieved from reference TRBV7-8 and TRBJ1-6, is GAGVSQSPRYKVAKRGQDVALRCDPISGHVSLFWYQQALGQGPEFLTYFQNEAQLDKSGLPSDRFFAERPEGSVSTLKIQRTQQEDSAVYLCASSLVFYNSPLHFGNGTRLTVT.

This sequence joins TRBV5-1 and TRBJ2-5; perhaps TRBD1 as D (5 bases). This CDR3 comprises 14 residues. The germline V and J ends were trimmed by 5 bases and 1 base, with 12 bases remaining between them. The germline CDR1 and CDR2 sequences are SGHRS and YFSETQ. CDR3 in amino acids: CASRPSQGQETQYF. In nucleotides, the CDR3 is TGCGCCAGCAGACCCTCGCAGGGCCAAGAGACCCAGTACTTC.

This chain connects TRBV21-1 to TRBJ2-7; no check of the table's D call, TRBD2, against the DNA was made. TRBV21-1 is annotated as a pseudogene. The CDR3 has 23 amino acids. CDR3 sequence (DNA): TGTGCCAGCAGCAAGATTTGTCGGCCGTTGACTAGCGGGACCCCCTGTGGTCCCTACGAGCAGTACGTC. Translation gives CASSKICRPLTSGTPCGPYEQYV.

The rearrangement joins TRBV15 to TRBJ1-5, with TRBD1 matching 9 bases. The J segment lost 4 bases and the V segment lost 3 bases, leaving 1 base of the junction unmatched. The CDR3 is 14 residues long. Germline values: CDR1 LNHNV, CDR2 YYDKDF (reference sequence). This chain's CDR3 is CATSRDRGNQPQHF. The CDR3, as DNA: TGTGCCACCAGCAGGGACAGGGGTAATCAGCCCCAGCATTTT.

This clone occurred once. The chain uses TRBV7-9 and TRBJ2-5; 12 bases agree with TRBD2. This CDR3 has 18 residues. Germline V CDR1 and CDR2: SEHNR, FQNEAQ (reference sequence). J gave up 5 bases and V 4 bases, and 14 bases lay outside the gene matches. Written as DNA, the CDR3 is TGTGCCAGCAGCTACGACAGGTCTAGCGGGAGGGCCGGGGAGACCCAGTACTTC. Residues: CASSYDRSSGRAGETQYF. The full variable domain, completed using reference TRBV7-9 and TRBJ2-5, is DTGVSQNPRHKITKRGQNVTFRCDPISEHNRLYWYRQTLGQGPEFLTYFQNEAQLEKSRLLSDRFSAERPKGSFSTLEIQRTEQGDSAMYLCASSYDRSSGRAGETQYFGPGTRLLVL.

The sample holds a few counts of this clone. The chain combines TRBV27 with TRBJ1-2; maybe TRBD1 (6 bases). Germline V CDR1 and CDR2: MNHEY, SMNVEV (reference sequence). Trimming cost V 6 bases and J 4 bases, with 12 bases left between them. CDR3 length: 13 residues. CDR3 in amino acids: CASRKQGPYGYTF. The CDR3 nucleotides are TGTGCCAGCAGAAAACAGGGCCCCTATGGCTACACCTTC.

This clone came up once. The CDR3 DNA reads TGCGCCAGCAGCCAAGTAGGGGTCGAGCAGTTCTTC. It is translated as CASSQVGVEQFF. The chain employs TRBV4-3 and TRBJ2-1; D is possibly TRBD1 (5 bases). The CDR3 is 12 residues long. Germline-derived CDR1 and CDR2 are LGHNA and YSLEER. V lost 1 base and J lost 10, with 8 bases in between.

Only a few counts were recorded for this clone. V is TRBV7-2 and J is TRBJ1-2, with D perhaps TRBD1 (5 bases). V lost 5 bases and J lost 7, with 14 bases in between. Germline V gene lookup returns CDR1 SGHTA and CDR2 FQGNSA. The CDR3 extends over 13 amino acids. CDR3 protein: CASSQTSGGGYTF. The CDR3, as DNA: TGTGCCAGCAGCCAAACCTCGGGGGGTGGCTACACCTTC.

The CDR3 DNA is TGCGCCAGCAGCTTGCTAGCGGGGGACTACGAGCAGTACTTC. As protein: CASSLLAGDYEQYF. The V gene is TRBV5-1, the J gene TRBJ2-7; 10 bases match TRBD2. The germline V gene encodes CDR1 SGHRS and CDR2 YFSETQ. V lost 1 base to trimming and J lost 3 bases; unmatched junction nucleotides: 1. The CDR3 spans 14 residues.

The chain uses TRBV5-4 and TRBJ1-6, with 9 bases that match TRBD1. The CDR3 is 15 residues long. Germline CDR1 SGHNT, CDR2 YYREEE (reference sequence). After removal of 4 bases from V and 4 bases from J, the junction contained 3 bases not matched to a gene. CDR3 in DNA: TGTGCCAGCAGCATGGGACAGGGATATAATTCACCCCTCCACTTT. Translating it yields CASSMGQGYNSPLHF.

The rearrangement uses TRBV4-2 and TRBJ1-5; maybe TRBD1 (6 bases). With 0 bases removed from V and 1 base from J, the gap between germline ends came to 10 bases. The CDR3 extends over 16 amino acids. Germline values: CDR1 LGHNA, CDR2 YNFKEQ. CDR3 sequence: CASSQDQGLSNQPQHF. CDR3 in DNA: TGTGCCAGCAGCCAAGATCAGGGGCTCAGCAATCAGCCCCAGCATTTT.

CDR3 coding DNA: TGTGCCAGCAGCCAAGCCAGGGTCGGGGGGTCACCCCTCCACTTT. Its translation: CASSQARVGGSPLHF. This chain connects TRBV3-1 (or the pseudogene TRBV3-2) to TRBJ1-6; tentative D call: TRBD1 (5 bases). This CDR3 is 15 amino acids long. Trimming left V 1 base short and J 10 bases short, with 14 bases between. CDR1 LGHDT and CDR2 YNNKEL come from the germline V gene (reference sequence).

This clone was recorded a few times. The chain recombines TRBV5-1 with TRBJ2-3; D is perhaps TRBD2 (6 bases). The germline V gene encodes CDR1 SGHRS and CDR2 YFSETQ. CDR3 length equals 15 residues. Trimming took off 0 bases at V and 6 bases at J, with 14 bases between the two ends. The CDR3 nucleotides are TGCGCCAGCAGCTTGGAGCCGGGTCGGGGGGATACGCAGTATTTT. Translation gives CASSLEPGRGDTQYF.

The chain uses TRBV7-2 and TRBJ1-1, with D unclear. The CDR3 has 14 amino acids. The germline CDR1 and CDR2 sequences are SGHTA and FQGNSA. Trimming left V 2 bases short and J 1 base short, with 8 bases between. This CDR3 is CASSLIRGNTEAFF. In DNA, the CDR3 is TGTGCCAGCAGCTTAATCCGGGGGAACACTGAAGCTTTCTTT.

The genes are TRBV9 and TRBJ2-1; D unresolved. The CDR3 covers 13 residues. Germline V gene sequence: CDR1 SGDLS, CDR2 YYNGEE. The ends were cut back, 3 bases at V and 6 bases at J, with 10 bases in the middle. The CDR3 coding sequence is TGTGCCAGCAGCGGACAAGTCGGCAATGAGCAGTTCTTC. Residues: CASSGQVGNEQFF.

The chain joins TRBV9 to TRBJ2-2, with D perhaps matching TRBD1 (6 bases). Germline values: CDR1 SGDLS, CDR2 YYNGEE. The V and J ends lost 2 bases and 4 bases respectively, with 12 bases between them. This CDR3 spans 15 amino acids. The CDR3 bases are TGTGCCAGCAGCGTTACCGGACAGACCACCGGGGAGCTGTTTTTT. Translated: CASSVTGQTTGELFF. Full variable domain (remainder filled in from reference TRBV9 and TRBJ2-2): DSGVTQTPKHLITATGQRVTLRCSPRSGDLSVYWYQQSLDQGLQFLIQYYNGEERAKGNILERFSAQQFPDLHSELNLSSLELGDSALYFCASSVTGQTTGELFFGEGSRLTVL.

V is TRBV10-2 and J is TRBJ2-2; 7 bases agree with TRBD2. This CDR3 is 14 amino acids long. Germline-derived CDR1 and CDR2 are WSHSY and SAAADI. V shed 4 bases, J shed 3 bases, and the junction held 2 bases outside the gene matches. The CDR3 loop reads CASSATSYTGELFF. The CDR3 DNA sequence: TGCGCCAGCAGTGCGACTAGCTACACCGGGGAGCTGTTTTTT.